One sample yielded the 12 T cell receptor beta chains listed below, sequenced in a study of T cells in Graves' hyperthyroidism and ophthalmopathy. RNA transcripts yielded amplified TCR beta CDR3 regions. HTBI primers were employed in a first-round RT-PCR of the TCR CDR3. TCRdb re-derived calls from the multiplex PCR reads in MiXCR, one entry per CDR3 protein. The profile shows approximately 520,000 distinct CDR3 sequences, less than 25% of them singletons. The sequencing sample was made of blood. Receptors originate from a man between 18 and 35 years old with Graves' hyperthyroidism.

This clonotype has at least ten counts. The chain has TRBV11-2 and TRBJ2-2; 8 bases fit TRBD1. The CDR3 length is 17 residues. Germline V gene sequence: CDR1 SGHAT, CDR2 FQNNGV. J gave up 2 bases and V 5 bases, and 10 bases lay outside the gene matches. CDR3 in DNA: TGTGCCAGCAGCGTAAACCCCGGACAGGGCAACACCGGGGAGCTGTTTTTT. The encoded protein is CASSVNPGQGNTGELFF.

The sample holds many counts of this clonotype. A much larger clone differs by one base, so this may be a read error. The conserved closing phenylalanine or tryptophan is absent in this CDR3, likely reflecting a read error. The chain joins TRBV7-7 to TRBJ2-7; TRBD1 agrees at 7 bases. Looked up from germline, CDR1 is SSHAT and CDR2 is FNYEAQ (reference sequence). V lost 5 bases to trimming and J lost 6 bases; unmatched junction nucleotides: 7. The CDR3 loop spans 13 amino acids. CDR3 DNA sequence: TGTGCCAGCAGCCCCAGCACAGGGGCCGAGCAGTACCTC. Its translation is CASSPSTGAEQYL.

This clonotype turned up a few times. This chain joins TRBV6-2 or TRBV6-3 and TRBJ1-2, with TRBD1 as a possible D gene (5 bases). Trimming shortened V by 0 bases and J by 5 bases, and 22 bases separated the two germline ends. The CDR3 extends over 18 amino acids. Germline V CDR1 and CDR2: MNHEY, SVGEGT. CDR3 region: CASSYSFLDGFWGYGYTF. The DNA for the CDR3 is TGTGCCAGCAGTTACTCCTTTCTAGACGGCTTCTGGGGGTATGGCTACACCTTC.

This chain links TRBV7-2 with TRBJ1-2; D gene unclear. Germline lookup yields CDR1 SGHTA and CDR2 FQGNSA. The CDR3 runs 14 residues. V lost 1 base to trimming and J lost 4 bases, with 10 bases between them. CDR3 amino acids: CASSLDPGVYGYTF. The CDR3 region has the DNA TGTGCCAGCAGCTTAGACCCAGGCGTCTATGGCTACACCTTC.

The chain combines TRBV4-2 with TRBJ2-3; TRBD2 agrees at 10 bases. Germline V gene sequence: CDR1 LGHNA, CDR2 YNFKEQ. The CDR3 consists of 16 residues. Trimming took 2 bases from V and 0 from J; bases not matched to a gene: 2. The CDR3 loop is CASSQPSGGSTDTQYF. The CDR3 coding sequence is TGTGCCAGCAGCCAACCTAGCGGGGGCAGCACAGATACGCAGTATTTT.

As concerns this clonotype: An end of the junction does not agree with germline; a read error may underlie this. The chain carries TRBV6-1 and TRBJ2-7; no firm D call. The CDR3 has 15 residues. CDR1 is MNHNS and CDR2 is SASEGT in the germline V gene. The CDR3 region has the DNA TGTGCCAGCAGTCAAGCCCGGCGTTCAACCTACGAGCAGTACTTC. Protein: CASSQARRSTYEQYF.

The rearrangement joins TRBV12-3 or TRBV12-4 to TRBJ2-7; maybe TRBD2 (6 bases). Trimming cost V 6 bases and J 6 bases, with 21 bases left between them. This CDR3 has 15 residues. CDR3 amino acids: CASSVGGVPASEQYF. The DNA of the CDR3 is TGTGCCAGCAGCGTAGGCGGGGTTCCGGCTTCCGAGCAGTACTTC.

The chain is built from TRBV9 and TRBJ2-7; 9 bases are shared with TRBD1. The trim removed 3 bases at V and 7 bases at J, leaving 8 bases unmatched. The germline V gene has CDR1 SGDLS and CDR2 YYNGEE. CDR3 size: 14 residues. For the CDR3, the DNA is TGTGCCAGCAGCGCGGGGACAGGGTCGACGGAGCAGTACTTC. This codes for CASSAGTGSTEQYF.

This clonotype has only a few counts. This chain connects TRBV20-1 to TRBJ1-6; D not resolved. V was pared by 0 bases and J by 0 bases, with 12 bases between. This CDR3 contains 17 residues. CDR1 and CDR2 from the germline V gene are DFQATT and SNEGSKA (reference sequence). CDR3 sequence: CSARDLYAVSYNSPLHF. CDR3 in DNA: TGCAGTGCTAGAGACCTTTACGCAGTCTCCTATAATTCACCCCTCCACTTT.

This clonotype was observed at least ten times. The chain employs TRBV6-1 and TRBJ2-5; TRBD1 or TRBD2 may be the D gene (5 bases each). V lost 4 bases and J 5 bases, leaving 20 bases between the germline ends. The CDR3 totals 16 residues. The germline CDR1 and CDR2 sequences are MNHNS and SASEGT. This chain's CDR3 is CASSALAGPRTETQYF. The CDR3 DNA sequence: TGTGCCAGCAGTGCCCTAGCAGGGCCCCGGACGGAGACCCAGTACTTC.

The table lists this clonotype with a few counts. This rearrangement joins TRBV18 to TRBJ1-2; D remains ambiguous. The CDR3 spans 13 residues. The germline V gene has CDR1 KGHSH and CDR2 LQKENI. The ends were cut back, 6 bases at V and 8 bases at J, with 16 bases in the middle. CDR3 DNA: TGTGCCAGCTCCCCAGATGAGGGAATAGGCTACACCTTC. Amino acids: CASSPDEGIGYTF.

This clonotype was counted many times. This sequence joins TRBV5-5 and TRBJ2-7, with TRBD1 matching over 7 bases. This CDR3 is 14 amino acids long. V was clipped by 0 bases and J by 2 bases; unmatched bases: 2. Per germline, CDR1 SGHKS and CDR2 YYEKEE (reference sequence). As DNA, the CDR3 is TGTGCCAGCAGCTTGGAGACAGGGACCTACGAGCAGTACTTC. Its translation: CASSLETGTYEQYF.